This T cell receptor beta chain is drawn from a study of PD-1 blockade in classical Hodgkin lymphoma. The CDR3 contains 20 residues. J lost 1 base, V lost 0 bases, and 10 bases had no gene match. Germline V CDR1 and CDR2: ENHRY, SYGVKD. All patients relapsed after autologous stem cell transplantation, and brentuximab vedotin exposure varied. Note on this clone: No antigen is known for it.

General observations from the study: Baseline diversity resembling that of newly diagnosed patients was seen in complete responders.

Some clones are missing from TCRdb's copy, which holds only in-frame ones; the method was immunoSEQ multiplex PCR. This table holds around 150,000 clones, under 85% found once. This chain joins TRBV10-3 and TRBJ2-3; 13 bases agree with TRBD2. The input for sequencing was peripheral blood mononuclear cells (PBMCs), taken before the second cycle of nivolumab. This sequence originates from a human donor with classical Hodgkin lymphoma. This chain's CDR3 is CAISESNFLLAGGGTDTQYF. The CDR3 DNA reads as TGTGCCATCAGTGAGTCGAATTTTCTACTAGCGGGAGGGGGCACAGATACGCAGTATTTT.